This T cell receptor beta chain stems from a study of T cell responses to AZD1222 COVID-19 vaccine. Study summary: Second doses that came at about 4 or about 12 weeks were put together. Overall study results and limits: Reportedly, nearly half the spike-specific TCRs target unmutated variant regions. Spike-specific TCRs gained breadth and depth after people received two AZD1222 doses.

The method was immunoSEQ multiplex PCR; TCRdb's version includes in-frame clones alone and lacks a portion of them. The sample gives fewer than 120,000 clones, roughly four fifths of which show up once; roughly 5% is in the top ten. Germline loops: CDR1 LNHDA, CDR2 SQIVND (reference sequence). V shed 3 bases and J shed 3 bases, with 23 bases lying between them. The CDR3 loop spans 18 amino acids. This clone was detected ten times or more. Its antigen is not identified. This sequence was found in an adult in good health. The chain combines TRBV19 with TRBJ1-2; possibly TRBD1 for D (5 bases). This specimen consisted of peripheral blood, obtained on day 0 of AZD1222 vaccination. CDR3 coding DNA: TGTGCCAGTAGTATCCCTCCGGGACGGGAAGATTGGGACTATGGCTACACCTTC. This codes for CASSIPPGREDWDYGYTF.